Listed here is a single T cell receptor (beta chain). Its recognized antigen is unknown. Base qualities are not provided; no much larger clone lies one nucleotide away. The data were obtained in a study of blood T cell repertoires in COVID-19 (dated by TCRdb to about 2020). General notes on the study: Samples covering the acute and convalescent phases of COVID-19 were provided by collaborators in the United States, Italy and Spain. The prospective study material was composed of cDNA or gDNA derived from T cells, B-cell-depleted T cells, or PBMCs. Deeply sampled blood TCRbeta repertoires from subjects exposed to, actively infected with, or recovered from COVID-19 were included in the dataset. The repertoires were released in a freely available public database meant as a resource for research on the immune response to SARS-CoV-2. The samples were drawn from two sources: the first 160 participants of the ongoing ImmuneRACE study, and 1,000 to 1,500 subjects contributed by 6 global collaborators. The sample metadata nearly always contained a de-identified subject ID, COVID-19 status, age in years and sex. HLA class I and class II types, where available, came from metadata supplied by the sample provider rather than from assay-based typing.

Based on the germline V gene (reference sequence), the CDR1 and CDR2 sequences are WNHNN and SYGVQD. The cysteine opens and the phenylalanine closes a CDR3 of 14 amino acids. Here the CDR3 DNA is all that survives: 42 bases in frame from base 1. V is cut by 0 bases and J by 6 bases, and the space between the germline ends is 11 bases. Each collaborating institution followed its own protocols to collect whole blood in K2EDTA tubes. For TCRbeta analysis, collaborators shipped samples as frozen whole blood, isolated PBMCs, or DNA extracted from either of those sample types. TCRbeta CDR3 regions were amplified from genomic DNA by means of the immunoSEQ Assay, a bias-controlled multiplex PCR. The authors processed their data as follows. Within the assay, amplification of reference gene primers was used to estimate how many nucleated cells each sample contained. To quantify the absolute abundance of each unique TCRbeta CDR3 rearrangement, sequence reads were collapsed and filtered. For each sample, productive Simpson clonality was calculated as the square root of Simpson's diversity index across productive rearrangements. Imported from immuneACCESS, the table was reduced by TCRdb to in-frame sequences with V and J called. These copies leave out some clones; in studies compared against another copy, an unresolved V gene accounts for under half, and the cause of the remainder is not known. V and J calls plus clone size are reproduced from that table; the DNA served to infer D and trimming. The sample records around 200,000 clones, around 81% of which are singletons. The ten largest clones add up to approximately 4.8% of the sample.

On the study overall, not on this receptor specifically: The quantity of clinical and demographic metadata differed by source and by participant and was supplied without curation.

Recombination connected TRBV10-1 to TRBJ1-1; matching of 5 bases hints at TRBD1 as the D gene. The TCR was taken from a man in his fifties or sixties with active or convalescent COVID-19. Sequencing input: peripheral blood. The nucleotide sequence reads TGCGCCAGCAGTGAGTCTAAAGGGGCAGCTGAAGCTTTCTTT. This codes for CASSESKGAAEAFF.